This record covers a single T cell receptor (beta chain). The CDR3 runs to 13 residues. The V end lost 1 base, the J end lost 4 bases, and 8 bases lay between the germline ends. CDR1 and CDR2 (germline): PRHDT, FYEKMQ (reference sequence). This record belongs to a study of blood T cell repertoires in COVID-19. Study context: Sites in the United States, Italy and Spain provided acute and convalescent COVID-19 samples. Sources were T cells, B-cell-depleted T cells, or PBMCs; the material itself was cDNA or gDNA.

Authors' analysis steps: Amplified reference gene primers provided the basis for estimating nucleated cell counts. The table came from immunoSEQ multiplex PCR; TCRdb's copy has only in-frame clones and leaves some out. The D gene and trimming were derived from the DNA, and the V and J assignments and clone size from that table. The sample includes some 370,000 clones, more than 70% of them seen just once. Seattle patients were enrolled while actively infected and followed longitudinally. The TCR was taken from a woman in her twenties or thirties with COVID-19, enrolled during active disease. The rearrangement uses TRBV13 and TRBJ2-7, with TRBD1 as a possible D gene (6 bases). The sequenced material came from peripheral blood. As DNA, the CDR3 is TGTGCCAGCAGCTTAGTGGGGGCTTACGAGCAGTACTTC. Translation: CASSLVGAYEQYF.